The 25 T cell receptor beta chains listed next were all sequenced from one sample in a study of T cells in Graves' hyperthyroidism and ophthalmopathy. TCR beta CDR3 regions were amplified from RNA. Primed by the HTBI set, a first-round RT-PCR was run on the TCR CDR3. From the multiplex PCR reads, TCRdb called clonotypes with MiXCR, one entry per CDR3 protein. The sample has roughly 500,000 distinct CDR3 sequences, roughly 45% seen once. Source material: peripheral blood or thyroid tissue (not recorded which). The source of these receptors is an adult woman with Graves' disease, either hyperthyroidism or ophthalmopathy (not recorded which).

This sequence joins TRBV6-1 and TRBJ2-5, with D perhaps TRBD2 (5 bases). Germline V lookup: CDR1 MNHNS, CDR2 SASEGT. This CDR3 contains 15 residues. Trimming took 3 bases from V and 3 from J, leaving 14 bases between them. The chain's CDR3 is CASSDLRELEETQYF. The CDR3 DNA is TGTGCCAGCAGTGATCTGAGGGAACTAGAAGAGACCCAGTACTTC.

CDR3 in amino acids: CASSISRTLNQPQHF. The CDR3 DNA reads as TGTGCCAGTAGTATTTCCAGGACACTGAATCAGCCCCAGCATTTT. The chain couples TRBV19 to TRBJ1-5; weak D call: TRBD1 (5 bases). Trimming took 3 bases from V and 4 from J, leaving 13 bases between them. The CDR3 contains 15 residues. Germline CDR1 and CDR2: LNHDA and SQIVND (reference sequence).

This clonotype was picked up many times. The chain is built from TRBV13 and TRBJ1-1, with D maybe TRBD1 (5 bases). Trimming removed 5 bases from V and 7 bases from J, with 14 bases in between. This CDR3 is 13 amino acids long. From germline, CDR1 is PRHDT and CDR2 FYEKMQ (reference sequence). The CDR3 loop is CASSPGTAVEAFF. The CDR3 DNA is TGTGCCAGCAGCCCCGGGACTGCCGTTGAAGCTTTCTTT.

The chain employs TRBV7-2 and TRBJ1-4; TRBD1 matches 9 bases. V lost 4 bases to trimming and J lost 8 bases; unmatched junction nucleotides: 11. The germline gives CDR1 SGHTA, CDR2 FQGNSA. The CDR3 totals 16 residues. The CDR3 here is CASSSRGGQGREKLFF. CDR3 bases: TGTGCCAGCAGCTCCCGTGGGGGACAGGGAAGAGAAAAACTGTTTTTT. Variable domain in full (rest from reference TRBV7-2 and TRBJ1-4): GAGVSQSPSNKVTEKGKDVELRCDPISGHTALYWYRQSLGQGLEFLIYFQGNSAPDKSGLPSDRFSAERTGGSVSTLTIQRTQQEDSAVYLCASSSRGGQGREKLFFGSGTQLSVL.

This clonotype was seen repeatedly, ten times or more. The CDR3 DNA reads TGTGCCAGCAGCATGGACAGGGTGCTTTCGGCCCTCCACTTT. Translating it yields CASSMDRVLSALHF. This chain joins TRBV7-2 and TRBJ1-6; the match to TRBD1 covers 8 bases. Germline CDR1 and CDR2: SGHTA and FQGNSA. V lost 5 bases to trimming and J lost 14 bases; unmatched junction nucleotides: 11. The CDR3 spans 14 residues.

V gene TRBV7-6 combines with J gene TRBJ2-5, with D maybe TRBD1 (5 bases). The CDR3 is 13 residues long. Per germline, CDR1 SGHVS and CDR2 FNYEAQ. Trimming shortened V by 5 bases and J by 8 bases, and 15 bases separated the two germline ends. CDR3 sequence reads: CASSPLLDRTQYF. The CDR3 DNA reads TGTGCCAGCAGCCCACTCCTCGACAGAACCCAGTACTTC.

The rearrangement joins TRBV20-1 to TRBJ1-6; possibly TRBD1 for D (6 bases). The length of the CDR3 is 14 residues. V was trimmed by 3 bases and J by 7 bases, leaving 13 bases between them. Germline CDR1 and CDR2: DFQATT and SNEGSKA (reference sequence). This CDR3 reads CSASSRGVNSPLHF. The CDR3 DNA sequence: TGCAGTGCTAGTTCCAGGGGAGTGAATTCACCCCTCCACTTT.

This clonotype has at least ten counts. The chain has TRBV7-2 and TRBJ1-4, with 9 bases that match TRBD1. This CDR3 has 15 amino acids. In germline, CDR1 is SGHTA, CDR2 FQGNSA. V shed 5 bases, J shed 5 bases, and the junction held 6 bases outside the gene matches. CDR3 DNA sequence: TGTGCCAGCAGCCGCCGTGGGACAGGGAATGAAAAACTGTTTTTT. Translated: CASSRRGTGNEKLFF.

This clonotype has only a few counts. The chain has TRBV25-1 and TRBJ1-4; D is possibly TRBD1 (5 bases). Looked up from germline, CDR1 is MGHDK and CDR2 is SYGVNS. Trimming took off 3 bases at V and 7 bases at J, with 12 bases between the two ends. The CDR3 extends over 14 amino acids. The CDR3: CASSEGGVREKLFF. Here the CDR3 DNA reads TGTGCCAGCAGTGAGGGGGGTGTTCGTGAAAAACTGTTTTTT.

CDR3 bases: TGTGCCATCTTGGTAGGAGGGGGATACGAGCAGTACTTC. Translating gives CAILVGGGYEQYF. The J gene is TRBJ2-7, the V gene TRBV7-9; either TRBD1 or TRBD2 may fit D (6 bases each). CDR1 and CDR2 from the germline V gene are SEHNR and FQNEAQ (reference sequence). The CDR3 has 13 residues. V was trimmed by 10 bases and J by 4 bases, leaving 17 bases between them. Based on the CDR3 plus reference TRBV7-9 and TRBJ2-7, the full variable domain is DTGVSQNPRHKITKRGQNVTFRCDPISEHNRLYWYRQTLGQGPEFLTYFQNEAQLEKSRLLSDRFSAERPKGSFSTLEIQRTEQGDSAMYLCAILVGGGYEQYFGPGTRLTVT.

V is TRBV7-9 and J is TRBJ1-2; D gene unclear. CDR1 and CDR2 from the germline V gene are SEHNR and FQNEAQ (reference sequence). This CDR3 spans 14 amino acids. V lost 5 bases and J 2 bases, leaving 12 bases between the germline ends. The CDR3, as DNA: TGTGCCAGCAGCCAAGAACGCCAGAACTATGGCTACACCTTC. Its translation: CASSQERQNYGYTF.

This chain joins TRBV10-1 and TRBJ2-5; 12 bases match TRBD2. V lost 0 bases to trimming and J lost 2 bases; unmatched junction nucleotides: 10. This CDR3 spans 19 amino acids. Germline values: CDR1 WNHNN, CDR2 SYGVQD (reference sequence). The CDR3 reads CASSESTRASGRAQETQYF. CDR3 DNA: TGCGCCAGCAGTGAGTCCACGAGGGCTAGCGGGAGGGCGCAAGAGACCCAGTACTTC.

V is TRBV10-3 and J is TRBJ2-5, with a weak D call TRBD1 (5 bases). The V end lost 5 bases, the J end lost 4 bases, and 20 bases lay between the germline ends. The CDR3 spans 16 residues. In germline, CDR1 is ENHRY, CDR2 SYGVKD. CDR3 bases: TGTGCCATCAGTACACCGAACTATGACAGATCAGAGACCCAGTACTTC. The encoded protein is CAISTPNYDRSETQYF.

This clonotype was recorded at least ten times. The chain joins TRBV29-1 to TRBJ2-3; no clear D. This CDR3 comprises 14 residues. The germline gives CDR1 SQVTM, CDR2 ANQGSEA. Trimming shortened V by 0 bases and J by 5 bases, and 12 bases separated the two germline ends. The CDR3 reads CSVEEVSTGDTQYF. The CDR3 DNA is TGCAGCGTTGAAGAGGTTTCCACTGGAGATACGCAGTATTTT.

J is TRBJ1-5 and V is TRBV6-1, with D unclear. Trimming removed 4 bases at V and 8 bases at J, with 21 bases between. In germline, CDR1 is MNHNS, CDR2 SASEGT. This CDR3 comprises 16 residues. DNA of the CDR3: TGTGCCAGCAGTGCTATTACCGGGCCCCAAAGGGAGCCCCAGCATTTT. This translates into CASSAITGPQREPQHF.

The chain links TRBV20-1 to TRBJ1-1; D unclear. CDR1 is DFQATT and CDR2 is SNEGSKA in the germline V gene (reference sequence). The CDR3 is 14 residues long. The germline V and J ends were trimmed by 3 bases and 7 bases, with 18 bases remaining between them. The CDR3 here is CSARGVGVTNEAFF. DNA of the CDR3: TGCAGTGCTAGGGGAGTCGGGGTAACTAATGAAGCTTTCTTT.

In this sample, this clonotype turned up many times. In DNA form, the CDR3 reads TGTGCCAGCAGCCAACGGGAGCGCACCGGGGAGCTGTTTTTT. Translation gives CASSQRERTGELFF. The chain couples TRBV4-2 to TRBJ2-2, with a possible D match to TRBD2 (6 bases). Germline V gene lookup returns CDR1 LGHNA and CDR2 YNFKEQ. Trimming took off 2 bases at V and 4 bases at J, with 8 bases between the two ends. CDR3 length: 14 amino acids.

Ten or more counts support this clonotype. This rearrangement joins TRBV7-2 to TRBJ1-1, with D perhaps matching TRBD1 (6 bases). CDR1 is SGHTA and CDR2 is FQGNSA in the germline V gene. CDR3 length: 16 residues. V gave up 3 bases and J gave up 2 bases, with 16 bases separating them. The CDR3 region is CASSFQPGTPNTEAFF. Here the CDR3 DNA reads TGTGCCAGCAGCTTCCAGCCCGGGACACCAAACACTGAAGCTTTCTTT.

The gene calls are TRBV30 and TRBJ1-5; 9 bases are a match to TRBD1. This CDR3 region has 13 residues. V was pared by 3 bases and J by 5 bases, with 2 bases of the junction left unmatched. The germline V gene encodes CDR1 GTSNPN and CDR2 SVGIG (reference sequence). The CDR3 loop reads CAWSRTGDQPQHF. DNA of the CDR3: TGTGCCTGGAGCCGGACAGGGGATCAGCCCCAGCATTTT.

V and J are TRBV20-1 and TRBJ2-7; D is perhaps TRBD2 (6 bases). Germline V gives CDR1 DFQATT, CDR2 SNEGSKA (reference sequence). The CDR3 is 13 amino acids. V lost 8 bases and J 1 base, leaving 15 bases between the germline ends. In nucleotides, the CDR3 is TGCAGTACGCCGGGACTTCCATCCTACGAGCAGTACTTC. Translation gives CSTPGLPSYEQYF.

The gene calls are TRBV29-1 and TRBJ1-5, with D possibly TRBD1 on 5 matching bases. Trimming cost V 3 bases and J 11 bases, with 20 bases left between them. This CDR3 region has 14 residues. Germline CDR1 and CDR2: SQVTM and ANQGSEA. CDR3 DNA: TGCAGCGTTGATAGCGGCGGGAGGGGAGAGACCCAGCATTTT. Protein sequence: CSVDSGGRGETQHF.

The gene calls are TRBV7-8 and TRBJ1-2, with D unclear. The CDR3 totals 14 residues. CDR1 and CDR2 from the germline V gene are SGHVS and FQNEAQ. V dropped 5 bases and J dropped 6 bases, with 16 bases sitting between them. The DNA of the CDR3 is TGTGCCAGCAGCCCGCCGAGGTTTGAGGATGGCTACACCTTC. It is translated as CASSPPRFEDGYTF.

V is TRBV7-9 and J is TRBJ2-5; 9 bases align to TRBD1. After removal of 5 bases from V and 2 bases from J, the junction contained 9 bases not matched to a gene. From germline, CDR1 is SEHNR and CDR2 FQNEAQ (reference sequence). CDR3 length equals 16 residues. CDR3 DNA: TGTGCCAGCAGCCAACATACCGGGACAGGGCAAGAGACCCAGTACTTC. Its protein is CASSQHTGTGQETQYF. Full variable domain (missing parts from reference TRBV7-9 and TRBJ2-5): DTGVSQNPRHKITKRGQNVTFRCDPISEHNRLYWYRQTLGQGPEFLTYFQNEAQLEKSRLLSDRFSAERPKGSFSTLEIQRTEQGDSAMYLCASSQHTGTGQETQYFGPGTRLLVL.

This chain joins TRBV11-3 and TRBJ2-7, with a weak D call TRBD1 (6 bases). Germline V CDR1 and CDR2: SGHNT, YENEEA. The CDR3 totals 13 residues. Deletions cut 5 bases from V and 9 bases from J, with 17 bases between. The CDR3 spells CASSRTDLGGQYF. The CDR3 DNA reads TGTGCCAGCAGCAGGACAGACCTTGGGGGGCAGTACTTC.

This clonotype occurred many times. The rearrangement links TRBV29-1 to TRBJ2-7; 7 bases line up with TRBD2. CDR1 is SQVTM and CDR2 is ANQGSEA in the germline V gene. With 3 bases clipped from V and 4 bases from J, the junction kept 12 bases outside the gene matches. This CDR3 has 15 residues. In DNA, the CDR3 is TGCAGCGTTGAGGGGGGGGTAGGGCACCTATACGAGCAGTACTTC. As protein: CSVEGGVGHLYEQYF.